A selection of T cell receptor beta chains follows, all from one sample in a study of cytomegalovirus exposure and HLA in healthy donors. Sequencing used immunoSEQ multiplex PCR; TCRdb keeps in-frame clones, though not all of them. The sample contains about 140,000 clones, approximately 87% of which appear only once. The sample consisted of PBMCs. The receptors originated from a woman in her 30s in good health and CMV-seronegative. Each CDR3 is given with its conserved first and last residue. D genes are given only for firm matches. Rows may omit the clone size; those that give it use once, few, many or a size class.

CDR3 protein: CASTVQGFSNQPQHF
CDR3 DNA: TGTGCCAGCACCGTACAGGGTTTTAGCAATCAGCCCCAGCATTTT
D gene: NA
clone size: NA
J gene: TRBJ1-5
V gene: TRBV6-1

CDR3 protein: CASSSRDRVEQFF
CDR3 DNA: TGTGCCAGCAGCAGCCGGGACAGGGTTGAGCAGTTCTTC
D gene: TRBD1
clone size: NA
J gene: TRBJ2-1
V gene: TRBV7-6

CDR3 protein: CASRTGTNEKLFF
CDR3 DNA: TGTGCCAGCCGGACTGGCACTAATGAAAAACTGTTTTTT
D gene: NA
clone size: NA
J gene: TRBJ1-4
V gene: TRBV2

CDR3 protein: CAITRREGRSYEQYF
CDR3 DNA: TGTGCCATCACTCGGCGGGAGGGCCGATCCTACGAGCAGTACTTC
D gene: TRBD2
clone size: NA
J gene: TRBJ2-7
V gene: TRBV10-3

CDR3 protein: CASSPGLVITDTQYF
CDR3 DNA: TGTGCCAGCAGCCCCGGACTAGTCATCACAGATACGCAGTATTTT
D gene: TRBD2
clone size: NA
J gene: TRBJ2-3
V gene: TRBV9

CDR3 protein: CASSRQEGTGGLGETQYF
CDR3 DNA: TGTGCCAGCAGCCGGCAAGAAGGGACAGGGGGCCTCGGAGAGACCCAGTACTTC
D gene: TRBD1
clone size: NA
J gene: TRBJ2-5
V gene: TRBV4-2

CDR3 protein: CASSITENTEAFF
CDR3 DNA: TGTGCCAGTAGTATCACTGAGAACACTGAAGCTTTCTTT
D gene: NA
clone size: NA
J gene: TRBJ1-1
V gene: TRBV19

CDR3 protein: CASSYSLGGAEPQHF
CDR3 DNA: TGTGCCAGCAGTTACTCCCTTGGCGGAGCGGAGCCCCAGCATTTT
D gene: NA
clone size: NA
J gene: TRBJ1-5
V gene: TRBV6-6

CDR3 protein: CASSKGLSNQPQHF
CDR3 DNA: TGTGCCAGTAGTAAGGGACTGAGCAATCAGCCCCAGCATTTT
D gene: NA
clone size: NA
J gene: TRBJ1-5
V gene: TRBV19

CDR3 protein: CASGGRSNTGELFF
CDR3 DNA: TGTGCCAGCGGTGGGCGTTCGAACACCGGGGAGCTGTTTTTT
D gene: NA
clone size: NA
J gene: TRBJ2-2
V gene: TRBV6-6

CDR3 protein: CASSFTGLDEQFF
CDR3 DNA: TGTGCCAGCAGCTTTACGGGGTTGGATGAGCAGTTCTTC
D gene: NA
clone size: NA
J gene: TRBJ2-1
V gene: TRBV5-4

CDR3 protein: CASSGGTGGYEQYF
CDR3 DNA: TGTGCCAGCAGCGGTGGGACAGGGGGGTACGAGCAGTACTTC
D gene: TRBD1
clone size: NA
J gene: TRBJ2-7
V gene: TRBV9

CDR3 protein: CASSLGSSPLHF
CDR3 DNA: TGTGCCAGCAGTTTGGGGAGCTCACCCCTCCACTTT
D gene: NA
clone size: once
J gene: TRBJ1-6
V gene: TRBV27

CDR3 protein: CASSLWTGFSGANVLTF
CDR3 DNA: TGTGCCAGCAGTTTATGGACAGGGTTCTCTGGGGCCAACGTCCTGACTTTC
D gene: TRBD1
clone size: once
J gene: TRBJ2-6
V gene: TRBV27

CDR3 protein: CASSYGRTPYTDTQYF
CDR3 DNA: TGTGCCAGCAGTTACGGTCGGACTCCATACACAGATACGCAGTATTTT
D gene: NA
clone size: NA
J gene: TRBJ2-3
V gene: TRBV6-6

CDR3 protein: CASSPLAQSNYGYTF
CDR3 DNA: TGTGCCAGCAGTCCTTTAGCCCAGAGTAACTATGGCTACACCTTC
D gene: NA
clone size: NA
J gene: TRBJ1-2
V gene: TRBV28

CDR3 protein: CASGLTNSGSSYNEQFF
CDR3 DNA: TGTGCTAGTGGTTTAACAAACAGCGGGAGCTCCTACAATGAGCAGTTCTTC
D gene: TRBD2
clone size: NA
J gene: TRBJ2-1
V gene: TRBV12-5

CDR3 protein: CASSQGLGNTEAFF
CDR3 DNA: TGTGCCAGCAGCCAAGGTCTCGGGAACACTGAAGCTTTCTTT
D gene: NA
clone size: NA
J gene: TRBJ1-1
V gene: TRBV14

CDR3 protein: CASSGKRAYEQYF
CDR3 DNA: TGTGCCAGCAGCGGGAAGCGGGCGTACGAGCAGTACTTC
D gene: NA
clone size: once
J gene: TRBJ2-7
V gene: TRBV9

CDR3 protein: CASSGREGSDTQYF
CDR3 DNA: TGTGCCAGCAGCGGCCGGGAGGGGTCCGATACGCAGTATTTT
D gene: TRBD2
clone size: NA
J gene: TRBJ2-3
V gene: TRBV11-3

CDR3 protein: CASSRLASYEQFF
CDR3 DNA: TGTGCCAGCAGTCGACTAGCGAGCTATGAGCAGTTCTTC
D gene: TRBD2
clone size: NA
J gene: TRBJ2-1
V gene: TRBV28

CDR3 protein: CASSVPSGRGMEETQYF
CDR3 DNA: TGTGCCAGCAGCGTGCCCTCGGGCAGGGGAATGGAAGAGACCCAGTACTTC
D gene: NA
clone size: NA
J gene: TRBJ2-5
V gene: TRBV5-8

CDR3 protein: CASSDRGGADGYTF
CDR3 DNA: TGTGCCAGCAGTGATCGGGGGGGGGCCGATGGCTACACCTTC
D gene: NA
clone size: NA
J gene: TRBJ1-2
V gene: TRBV25-1

CDR3 protein: CASNRISRGTGGPGVGTEAFF
CDR3 DNA: TGTGCCAGCAATCGCATCTCAAGGGGGACAGGGGGCCCAGGGGTGGGCACTGAAGCTTTCTTT
D gene: TRBD1
clone size: NA
J gene: TRBJ1-1
V gene: TRBV2

CDR3 protein: CASSQGLKGTSYEQYF
CDR3 DNA: TGTGCCAGCAGTCAAGGACTCAAAGGTACCTCCTACGAGCAGTACTTC
D gene: NA
clone size: NA
J gene: TRBJ2-7
V gene: TRBV28

CDR3 protein: CASSYSIAGARKQYF
CDR3 DNA: TGTGCCAGCAGTTACTCGATAGCAGGGGCCCGTAAGCAGTACTTC
D gene: NA
clone size: NA
J gene: TRBJ2-7
V gene: TRBV6-5

CDR3 protein: CASSQSPSPDTQYF
CDR3 DNA: TGTGCCAGCAGCCAAAGTCCTAGCCCAGATACGCAGTATTTT
D gene: NA
clone size: NA
J gene: TRBJ2-3
V gene: TRBV14

CDR3 protein: CASSLISGTANNSPLHF
CDR3 DNA: TGCGCCAGCAGCTTGATTAGCGGGACAGCCAATAATTCACCCCTCCACTTT
D gene: TRBD1
clone size: NA
J gene: TRBJ1-6
V gene: TRBV5-1

CDR3 protein: CASSSRLGVTLEKLFF
CDR3 DNA: TGTGCCAGCAGTTCCCGGTTAGGGGTTACGCTAGAAAAACTGTTTTTT
D gene: NA
clone size: once
J gene: TRBJ1-4
V gene: TRBV28

CDR3 protein: CSVDRGARGEAFF
CDR3 DNA: TGCAGCGTTGACCGGGGGGCGAGGGGTGAAGCTTTCTTT
D gene: NA
clone size: NA
J gene: TRBJ1-1
V gene: TRBV29-1

CDR3 protein: CASSPRQGSSRGNTIYF
CDR3 DNA: TGTGCCAGCAGCCCTAGACAGGGGTCCTCTCGTGGAAACACCATATATTTT
D gene: TRBD1
clone size: NA
J gene: TRBJ1-3
V gene: TRBV9

CDR3 protein: CASSPNRGGYTF
CDR3 DNA: TGTGCCAGCAGCCCCAACAGGGGGGGCTACACCTTC
D gene: TRBD1
clone size: NA
J gene: TRBJ1-2
V gene: TRBV9

CDR3 protein: CASSFAGGMSTDTQYF
CDR3 DNA: TGTGCCAGCAGCTTTGCGGGGGGGATGAGCACAGATACGCAGTATTTT
D gene: TRBD2
clone size: few
J gene: TRBJ2-3
V gene: TRBV7-2

CDR3 protein: CASSLAGGTEQETQYF
CDR3 DNA: TGTGCCAGCAGCTTAGCTGGGGGGACTGAACAAGAGACCCAGTACTTC
D gene: NA
clone size: NA
J gene: TRBJ2-5
V gene: TRBV7-9

CDR3 protein: CASRLGLFYGYTF
CDR3 DNA: TGTGCAAGTCGCTTGGGGCTTTTCTATGGCTACACCTTC
D gene: NA
clone size: NA
J gene: TRBJ1-2
V gene: TRBV12-2

CDR3 protein: CASSQGAGELFF
CDR3 DNA: TGTGCCAGCAGCCAGGGGGCCGGGGAGCTGTTTTTT
D gene: TRBD1
clone size: NA
J gene: TRBJ2-2
V gene: TRBV9

CDR3 protein: CASSQLPAVGNEQFF
CDR3 DNA: TGCGCCAGCAGCCAATTACCAGCGGTGGGCAATGAGCAGTTCTTC
D gene: NA
clone size: NA
J gene: TRBJ2-1
V gene: TRBV4-1

CDR3 protein: CASSPRLAETGELFF
CDR3 DNA: TGTGCCAGCAGCCCCCGGCTAGCGGAAACCGGGGAGCTGTTTTTT
D gene: TRBD2
clone size: NA
J gene: TRBJ2-2
V gene: TRBV11-2

CDR3 protein: CASSLGLAGVAYNEQFF
CDR3 DNA: TGCGCCAGCAGCCTCGGACTAGCGGGGGTAGCCTACAATGAGCAGTTCTTC
D gene: TRBD2
clone size: NA
J gene: TRBJ2-1
V gene: TRBV4-1

CDR3 protein: CASSSWTSGSSYNEQFF
CDR3 DNA: TGTGCCAGCTCATCCTGGACTAGCGGGTCCTCCTACAATGAGCAGTTCTTC
D gene: TRBD2
clone size: NA
J gene: TRBJ2-1
V gene: TRBV18

CDR3 protein: CASGSSGTGYNGYGYTF
CDR3 DNA: TGTGCCAGCGGCTCATCCGGGACAGGGTATAATGGCTATGGCTACACCTTC
D gene: TRBD1
clone size: NA
J gene: TRBJ1-2
V gene: TRBV28

CDR3 protein: CATSRDPARGNQPQHF
CDR3 DNA: TGTGCCACCAGCAGAGATCCTGCCAGGGGCAATCAGCCCCAGCATTTT
D gene: NA
clone size: NA
J gene: TRBJ1-5
V gene: TRBV15

CDR3 protein: CASTTVGTEGQPQHF
CDR3 DNA: TGTGCCAGCACTACGGTTGGGACAGAAGGTCAGCCCCAGCATTTT
D gene: TRBD1
clone size: NA
J gene: TRBJ1-5
V gene: TRBV28

CDR3 protein: CAISESISLQPQHF
CDR3 DNA: TGTGCCATCAGTGAGTCGATTAGTCTTCAGCCCCAGCATTTT
D gene: NA
clone size: few
J gene: TRBJ1-5
V gene: TRBV10-3

CDR3 protein: CASSIFAGNSPLHF
CDR3 DNA: TGTGCCAGTAGTATTTTCGCAGGGAACTCACCCCTCCACTTT
D gene: NA
clone size: NA
J gene: TRBJ1-6
V gene: TRBV19

CDR3 protein: CASKVGGQPQHF
CDR3 DNA: TGTGCCAGTAAGGTAGGGGGACAGCCCCAGCATTTT
D gene: NA
clone size: few
J gene: TRBJ1-5
V gene: TRBV19

CDR3 protein: CASSLGQTDTQYF
CDR3 DNA: TGTGCCAGCAGCTTAGGCCAGACAGATACGCAGTATTTT
D gene: NA
clone size: NA
J gene: TRBJ2-3
V gene: TRBV7-8

CDR3 protein: CASSFGQLAGGPSTDTQYF
CDR3 DNA: TGCGCCAGCAGCTTTGGACAACTAGCGGGGGGGCCTAGCACAGATACGCAGTATTTT
D gene: TRBD2
clone size: NA
J gene: TRBJ2-3
V gene: TRBV5-1

CDR3 protein: CASSLIGPRGGEQYF
CDR3 DNA: TGTGCCAGCAGTTTGATAGGGCCGCGAGGAGGCGAGCAGTACTTC
D gene: NA
clone size: NA
J gene: TRBJ2-7
V gene: TRBV28

CDR3 protein: CASSLRFSGRTSTDTQYF
CDR3 DNA: TGTGCCAGCAGCTTAAGGTTTAGCGGGAGAACTAGCACAGATACGCAGTATTTT
D gene: TRBD2
clone size: few
J gene: TRBJ2-3
V gene: TRBV7-3

CDR3 protein: CASSQIQENTEAFF
CDR3 DNA: TGCGCCAGCAGCCAAATACAAGAGAACACTGAAGCTTTCTTT
D gene: NA
clone size: NA
J gene: TRBJ1-1
V gene: TRBV4-3

CDR3 protein: CASRVAGGPNEQFF
CDR3 DNA: TGTGCCAGTAGGGTAGCGGGGGGGCCGAATGAGCAGTTCTTC
D gene: TRBD2
clone size: NA
J gene: TRBJ2-1
V gene: TRBV19